This TCR beta chain stems from a study of cytomegalovirus exposure and HLA in healthy donors. Notes on the study in general: A later analysis showed that HLA-associated TCR beta chains had undergone more clonal expansion than equally common others. In a later analysis, HLA-C alleles had the fewest associated TCRs, DRB1 alleles the most.

From germline, CDR1 is MDHEN and CDR2 SYDVKM. CDR3 length equals 16 residues. The V and J ends lost 5 bases and 3 bases, in that order; junction bases with no gene match: 9. Comments on this clone: As yet, its antigen is unknown.

The study ran its PCR with 60 Vbeta and 13 Jbeta primers. The protocol was immunoSEQ multiplex PCR, while the TCRdb copy is restricted to in-frame clones and leaves out a portion. In total, the table holds roughly 80,000 clones. This receptor was identified in a girl aged 10-17 years in good health and CMV-seropositive. The chain recombines TRBV28 with TRBJ1-1, with 10 nucleotides matching TRBD1. Sequencing was performed on PBMCs. The CDR3: CASSPTGGARDTEAFF. In DNA form, the CDR3 reads TGTGCCAGCAGTCCGACAGGGGGCGCGAGGGACACTGAAGCTTTCTTT.